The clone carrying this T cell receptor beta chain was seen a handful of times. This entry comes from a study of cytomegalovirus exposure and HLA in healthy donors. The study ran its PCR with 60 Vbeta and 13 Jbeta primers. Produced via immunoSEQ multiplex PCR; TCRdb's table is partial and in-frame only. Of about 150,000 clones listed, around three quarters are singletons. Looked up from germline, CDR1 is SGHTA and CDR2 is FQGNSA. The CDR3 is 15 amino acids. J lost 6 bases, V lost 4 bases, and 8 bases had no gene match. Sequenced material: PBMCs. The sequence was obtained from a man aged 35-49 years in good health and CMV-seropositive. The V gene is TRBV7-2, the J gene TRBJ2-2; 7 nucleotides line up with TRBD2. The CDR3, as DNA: TGTGCCAGCAGCTCCGGGGCGGCGGGAGCCGGGGAGCTGTTTTTT. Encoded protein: CASSSGAAGAGELFF.